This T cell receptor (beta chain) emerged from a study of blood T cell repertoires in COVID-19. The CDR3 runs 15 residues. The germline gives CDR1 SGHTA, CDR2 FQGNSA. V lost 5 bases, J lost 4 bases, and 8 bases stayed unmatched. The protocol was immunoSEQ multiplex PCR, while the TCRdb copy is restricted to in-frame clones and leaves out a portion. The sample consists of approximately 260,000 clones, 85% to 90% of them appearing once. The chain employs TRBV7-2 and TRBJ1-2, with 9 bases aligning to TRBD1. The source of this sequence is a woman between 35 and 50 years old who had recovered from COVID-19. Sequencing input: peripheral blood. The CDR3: CASSTPGTGRYGYTF. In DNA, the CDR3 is TGTGCCAGCAGCACCCCCGGGACAGGGCGCTATGGCTACACCTTC.